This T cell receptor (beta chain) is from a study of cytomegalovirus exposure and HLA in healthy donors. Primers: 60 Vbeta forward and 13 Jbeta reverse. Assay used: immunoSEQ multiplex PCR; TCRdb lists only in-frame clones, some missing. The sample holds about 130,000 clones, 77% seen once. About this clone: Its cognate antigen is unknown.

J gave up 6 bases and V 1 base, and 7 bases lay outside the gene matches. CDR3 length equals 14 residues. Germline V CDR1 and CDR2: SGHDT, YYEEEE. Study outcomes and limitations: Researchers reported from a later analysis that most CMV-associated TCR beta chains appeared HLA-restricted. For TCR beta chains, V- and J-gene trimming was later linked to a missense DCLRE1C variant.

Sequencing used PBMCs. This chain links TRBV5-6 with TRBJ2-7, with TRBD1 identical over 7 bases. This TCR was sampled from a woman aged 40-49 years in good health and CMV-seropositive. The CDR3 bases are TGTGCCAGCAGCTTGCCAGACAGGGCACGCGAGCAGTACTTC. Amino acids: CASSLPDRAREQYF.